This T cell receptor beta chain was sequenced for a study of regulatory T cells in long-lasting Graves disease. Time point given: persistent/refractory GD, antithyroid drugs over 5 years with positive TRAb. PBMC RNA served as the TCR library source. Building the TCR beta libraries relied on iRepertoire HTBI primers, and CDR3 regions underwent Arm-PCR. Authors' data handling: Among the samples, 62 TRBV and some 15 TRBJ segments were identified. TCRdb fed the multiplex PCR reads into MiXCR, producing one record per CDR3 protein. These V and J calls rely on TCRdb rather than the paper's analysis. The sample lists fewer than 400,000 distinct CDR3 sequences; less than 20% were seen once. CDR1 is MDHEN, CDR2 SYDVKM, per germline. The CDR3 spans 16 residues. V lost 6 bases, J lost 4 bases, and 19 bases lay in between. Notes on this clonotype: Its antigen is as yet unknown.

General study points: Newly diagnosed patients shared 950 to 1,000 public clonotypes; persistent patients shared a few thousand. No thyroid tissue was studied; the work used peripheral blood only.

The origin of this receptor is a female donor with Graves disease. The rearrangement joins TRBV28 to TRBJ1-3; D remains ambiguous. The sequenced sample was peripheral blood mononuclear cells (PBMCs), obtained when the disease was refractory, from a patient treated with antithyroid drugs. The chain's CDR3 is CASRLQADAIGNTIYF. In DNA form, the CDR3 reads TGTGCCAGCAGGCTCCAGGCTGACGCCATAGGAAACACCATATATTTT.